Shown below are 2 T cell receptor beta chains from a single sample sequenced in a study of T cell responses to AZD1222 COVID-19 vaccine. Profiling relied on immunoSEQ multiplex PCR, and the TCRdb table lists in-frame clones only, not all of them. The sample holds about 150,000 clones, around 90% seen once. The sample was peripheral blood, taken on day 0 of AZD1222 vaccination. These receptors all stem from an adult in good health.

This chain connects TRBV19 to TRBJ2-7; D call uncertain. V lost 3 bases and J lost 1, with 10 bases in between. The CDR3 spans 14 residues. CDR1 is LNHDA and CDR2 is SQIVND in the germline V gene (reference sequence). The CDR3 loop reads CASSIGPTSYEQYF. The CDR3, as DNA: TGTGCCAGTAGTATTGGACCGACTTCCTACGAGCAGTACTTC.

The CDR3 DNA follows: TGTGCCAGCAGCTTAATCGGGGTGGGATCGGGAGGAAACACCATATATTTT. Translating it yields CASSLIGVGSGGNTIYF. The chain employs TRBV7-2 and TRBJ1-3; D unclear. This CDR3 has 17 residues. V lost 2 bases and J 4 bases, leaving 18 bases between the germline ends. CDR1 and CDR2 (germline): SGHTA, FQGNSA.